The 15 T cell receptor beta chains below all came from one sample that was sequenced in a study of blood T cell repertoires in COVID-19. Measured with immunoSEQ multiplex PCR; TCRdb has only the in-frame clones, and not every one. The sample has more than 150,000 clones, roughly 80% seen once; the top ten hold over 13%. The sequenced material came from peripheral blood. The source is a man younger than 40 with active or convalescent COVID-19.

V is TRBV5-4 and J is TRBJ2-3; TRBD2 agrees at 12 bases. The germline V gene encodes CDR1 SGHNT and CDR2 YYREEE (reference sequence). This CDR3 contains 19 residues. J gave up 4 bases and V 1 base, and 13 bases lay outside the gene matches. The CDR3 region has the DNA TGTGCCAGCAGCTTGAAGACTAGCGGGGGACTTTCGTCCCCAGATACGCAGTATTTT. Translated: CASSLKTSGGLSSPDTQYF.

V is TRBV21-1 and J is TRBJ2-7; the table's TRBD1 call for D was not verified on the DNA. TRBV21-1 is assigned pseudogene status. The CDR3 covers 15 residues. The CDR3 is CASSNRGPTTVEQYV. The CDR3 DNA is TGTGCCAGCAGCAACAGGGGTCCCACAACCGTCGAGCAGTACGTC.

Comments on this clone: Other DNA sequences in this specimen translate into the identical CDR3. The chain combines TRBV4-1 with TRBJ2-5; 7 positions match TRBD1. With V trimmed by 1 base and J by 2 bases, 1 base remained unmatched. The CDR3 spans 14 residues. The germline V gene encodes CDR1 MGHRA and CDR2 YSYEKL. The CDR3 DNA reads as TGCGCCAGCAGCCAAGGGACAGGTCAAGAGACCCAGTACTTC. It codes for CASSQGTGQETQYF.

This chain connects TRBV19 to TRBJ1-1, with TRBD1 matching over 7 bases. Germline trimming cut 7 bases from V and 4 bases from J; bases unmatched to any gene: 9. CDR3 length: 14 amino acids. Per the germline V gene, CDR1 is LNHDA and CDR2 is SQIVND (reference sequence). The DNA of the CDR3 is TGTGCCAGTACCTCGACAGGGATGAGCACTGAAGCTTTCTTT. Amino acid sequence: CASTSTGMSTEAFF.

Only one count was recorded for this clone. The CDR3 sequence: CASSLTTDTQYF. The CDR3 DNA sequence: TGTGCCAGCAGCCTAACCACAGATACGCAGTATTTT. This rearrangement joins TRBV11-3 to TRBJ2-3; no firm D call. CDR1 is SGHNT and CDR2 is YENEEA in the germline V gene. This CDR3 has 12 amino acids. V was trimmed by 5 bases and J by 2 bases, leaving 5 bases between them.

The chain employs TRBV21-1 and TRBJ1-2; the table names TRBD1, a call not compared with the DNA. TRBV21-1 is a known pseudogene. The CDR3 has 16 amino acids. CDR3 nucleotides: TGTGCCAGCAGCAAAGGTGGACAGGGGAAGGACTATGGCTACACCTTC. It encodes CASSKGGQGKDYGYTF.

This clone appeared once. The chain recombines TRBV7-9 with TRBJ2-7; tentatively, D is TRBD1 (5 bases). Germline loops: CDR1 SEHNR, CDR2 FQNEAQ (reference sequence). The CDR3 runs to 17 residues. Deletions cut 0 bases from V and 1 base from J, with 16 bases between. CDR3 sequence reads: CASSLAGGRVASYEQYF. The CDR3 region has the DNA TGTGCCAGCAGCTTAGCCGGCGGCAGGGTCGCATCCTACGAGCAGTACTTC.

The chain employs TRBV7-8 and TRBJ2-7; TRBD2 agrees at 7 bases. J gave up 0 bases and V 2 bases, and 7 bases lay outside the gene matches. Germline V gives CDR1 SGHVS, CDR2 FQNEAQ. The length of the CDR3 is 16 residues. CDR3 nucleotide sequence: TGTGCCAGCAGCTTACTTTCTAGCGGCCCCTCCTACGAGCAGTACTTC. Translation gives CASSLLSSGPSYEQYF.

The chain uses TRBV18 and TRBJ2-3, with TRBD2 matching over 8 bases. V shed 3 bases and J 6 bases; nucleotides not matched to a gene: 11. Germline V gene lookup returns CDR1 KGHSH and CDR2 LQKENI. The length of the CDR3 is 16 residues. CDR3 bases: TGTGCCAGCTCACCCCAGCTAGCGGGTCCGGGTGATACGCAGTATTTT. The encoded protein is CASSPQLAGPGDTQYF.

The chain employs TRBV30 and TRBJ1-2; TRBD1 matches 11 bases. This CDR3 has 14 amino acids. The junction had 3 bases not matched to a gene; V was cut back by 3 bases and J by 3 bases. Germline V lookup: CDR1 GTSNPN, CDR2 SVGIG (reference sequence). The CDR3 region is CAWRDRGRDYGYTF. The CDR3 DNA reads as TGTGCCTGGAGGGACAGGGGGCGCGACTATGGCTACACCTTC.

V is TRBV19 and J is TRBJ2-5; 9 bases match TRBD2. This CDR3 is built from 15 residues. The germline gives CDR1 LNHDA, CDR2 SQIVND (reference sequence). Germline trimming cut 4 bases from V and 2 bases from J; bases unmatched to any gene: 5. The CDR3 loop is CASSSGGGGQETQYF. DNA for the CDR3: TGTGCCAGTAGTAGCGGCGGGGGGGGGCAAGAGACCCAGTACTTC.

This chain uses TRBV4-1 with TRBJ2-1; 7 positions agree with TRBD1. This CDR3 is 13 amino acids long. Germline V lookup: CDR1 MGHRA, CDR2 YSYEKL. J was trimmed by 9 bases and V by 3 bases; bases with no gene match: 5. The CDR3 DNA reads as TGCGCCAGCAGCCAGATACAGGGGACTGAGCAGTTCTTC. Translating gives CASSQIQGTEQFF.

This chain links TRBV19 with TRBJ1-1, with 7 bases aligning to TRBD1. The germline gives CDR1 LNHDA, CDR2 SQIVND (reference sequence). CDR3 length: 15 residues. The junction had 13 bases not matched to a gene; V was cut back by 8 bases and J by 4 bases. CDR3 region: CASQPETGSGTEAFF. CDR3 DNA: TGTGCCAGTCAACCCGAGACAGGGTCCGGCACTGAAGCTTTCTTT.

This sequence joins TRBV12-3 or TRBV12-4 and TRBJ2-5, with 7 bases fitting TRBD1. J was trimmed by 4 bases and V by 4 bases; bases with no gene match: 3. This CDR3 contains 13 residues. Here the CDR3 reads CASSWTGGETQYF. CDR3 in DNA: TGTGCCAGCAGTTGGACAGGAGGAGAGACCCAGTACTTC.

This clone was detected only a few times. The V gene is TRBV19, the J gene TRBJ2-1; possible D gene TRBD2, 6 bases. V gave up 3 bases and J gave up 3 bases, with 15 bases separating them. Germline V CDR1 and CDR2: LNHDA, SQIVND (reference sequence). This CDR3 is built from 16 residues. The CDR3 nucleotides are TGTGCCAGTAGTATTTTGGCGGGAAAGGTCTACAATGAGCAGTTCTTC. This encodes CASSILAGKVYNEQFF.